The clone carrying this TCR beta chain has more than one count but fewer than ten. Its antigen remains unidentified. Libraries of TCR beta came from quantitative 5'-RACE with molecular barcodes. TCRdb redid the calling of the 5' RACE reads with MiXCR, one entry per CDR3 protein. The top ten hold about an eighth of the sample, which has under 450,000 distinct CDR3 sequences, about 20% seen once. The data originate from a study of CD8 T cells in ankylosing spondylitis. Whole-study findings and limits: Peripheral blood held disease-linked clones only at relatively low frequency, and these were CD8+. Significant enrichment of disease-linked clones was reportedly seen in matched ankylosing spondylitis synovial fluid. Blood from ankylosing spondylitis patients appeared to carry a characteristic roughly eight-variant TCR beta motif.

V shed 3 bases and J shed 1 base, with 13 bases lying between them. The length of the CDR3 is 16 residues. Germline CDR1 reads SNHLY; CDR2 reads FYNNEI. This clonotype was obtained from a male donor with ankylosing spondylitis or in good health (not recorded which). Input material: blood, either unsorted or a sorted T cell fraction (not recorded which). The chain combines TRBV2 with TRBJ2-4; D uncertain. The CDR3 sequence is CASSDLQAGAKNIQYF. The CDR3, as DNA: TGTGCCAGCAGTGATTTGCAGGCAGGTGCCAAAAACATTCAGTACTTC.